This T cell receptor (beta chain) originates from a study of T cells in women clearing cervical HPV infection. The length of the CDR3 is 13 residues. CDR1 and CDR2 from the germline V gene are KGHSH and LQKENI. V was trimmed by 2 bases and J by 3 bases, leaving 7 bases between them. Findings and caveats of the study: Richness plus V gene abundances separated cases from controls with AUC 0.65 to 0.85. TRBV6-7 abundance was lower in cases than controls (approximately 0.11% versus 0.16%).

TCR beta CDR3 amplified by multiplex PCR from roughly 1,300 ng genomic DNA. Repertoires were generated with immunoSEQ multiplex PCR, while TCRdb's copy carries only in-frame clones and drops some. The sample is made up of some 37,000 clones, and the top ten hold 1.7% of it. A word on this clone: The antigen is unknown. Read data end 3 residues before the CDR3 end; the end is taken from the germline J gene.

This TCR derives from a woman between 18 and 70 years old with a cervical HPV16 infection that either progressed to CIN3+ or cleared (not recorded which). Material: blood buffy coat. The chain uses TRBV18 and TRBJ2-5; D unresolved. This CDR3 reads CASSPIVKETQYF. CDR3 DNA (partial): TGTGCCAGCTCACCAATAGTTAAAGAGACC.